The rows below give T cell receptor beta chains drawn from one sample of a study of T cell changes during pregnancy in multiple sclerosis. Only in-frame clones appear in the TCRdb table, and some are missing; sequencing was by immunoSEQ multiplex PCR. The sample lists tens of thousands of clones, about 91% occurring once. The specimen comprised peripheral blood, sampled in the first trimester of pregnancy. These receptors all come from a female donor in good health, enrolled as a control in a pregnancy study. CDR3s include the opening cysteine and the closing phenylalanine or tryptophan. The D gene is left open where the match is weak. Some rows mark clone size as missing; the rest say once, few, many or name a class of expanded clone.

cdr3_nt cdr3_aa j_call clone_size d_call v_call
TGCGCCTCCAGACAGGGACTGAACACTGAAGCTTTCTTT CASRQGLNTEAFF TRBJ1-1 . TRBD1 TRBV5-1
TGTGCCAGCAGCAAAGAGTGGGCCCAGTTCGGCGGGACTACCTACGAGCAGTACTTC CASSKEWAQFGGTTYEQYF TRBJ2-7 . . TRBV21-1
TGTGCCATCAGTGAGTCGAGGGCGCTAAACTATGGCTACACCTTC CAISESRALNYGYTF TRBJ1-2 . . TRBV10-3
TGTGCCAGCAGCTTAGCCGGACAGGGGTTTGGAAACACCATATATTTT CASSLAGQGFGNTIYF TRBJ1-3 . TRBD1 TRBV7-9
TGTGCCAGCAGCCCAGGGGGAAGGAACACTGAAGCTTTCTTT CASSPGGRNTEAFF TRBJ1-1 once TRBD1 TRBV11-3
TGTGCCAGCAGGTCGGGAAGCTCCTACAATGAGCAGTTCTTC CASRSGSSYNEQFF TRBJ2-1 . . TRBV25-1
TGTGCCAGCAGCGAGGGACTAGCGGATTACAATGAGCAGTTCTTC CASSEGLADYNEQFF TRBJ2-1 . TRBD2 TRBV9
TGTGCCAGTAGTATTGTAGTGAACGGCGAGCAGTACTTC CASSIVVNGEQYF TRBJ2-7 . . TRBV19
TGCGCCAGTCAGAGCCGGGACAGCCTGGCCTACGAGCAGTACTTC CASQSRDSLAYEQYF TRBJ2-7 . TRBD1 TRBV10-2
TGTGCCAGTAGTCAGACCGGCGCCCCGGAGACTGAAGCTTTCTTT CASSQTGAPETEAFF TRBJ1-1 . . TRBV19
TGTGCCAGTAGTATCGGACAGGGAGAGGGTCAGCCCCAGCATTTT CASSIGQGEGQPQHF TRBJ1-5 . TRBD1 TRBV19
TGTGCCAGCAGCTTGTCAGCAGGCTACGAGCAGTACTTC CASSLSAGYEQYF TRBJ2-7 . . TRBV5-4
TGTGCCAGCTCACCCAACAGCCTCTCTGGAAACACCATATATTTT CASSPNSLSGNTIYF TRBJ1-3 . . TRBV18
TGTGCTAGCAGCTTGTTGACAGGGGGGCACAATGAGCAGTTCTTC CASSLLTGGHNEQFF TRBJ2-1 . TRBD1 TRBV7-7
TGTGCCAGCAGACTCAGGGGGCTTGGCAATCAGCCCCAGCATTTT CASRLRGLGNQPQHF TRBJ1-5 . TRBD1 TRBV6-5
TGTGCCAGCAGGGGCCAGGGACAGGGAACTGAAGCTTTCTTT CASRGQGQGTEAFF TRBJ1-1 . TRBD1 TRBV27
TGTGCCAGCAGTGACGGGACTAGCGGCACAGATACGCAGTATTTT CASSDGTSGTDTQYF TRBJ2-3 . TRBD2 TRBV6-4
TGTGCCAGCAGTCACCTTTGGAGCTCCTACAATGAGCAGTTCTTC CASSHLWSSYNEQFF TRBJ2-1 . . TRBV28
TGTGCCAGTTCCCTTACCAGGGGGCCCGGAAACACCATATATTTT CASSLTRGPGNTIYF TRBJ1-3 . TRBD1 TRBV19
TGTGCCAGCAGCCCGCGGGTGGGGTTAAACTCCTACGAGCAGTACTTC CASSPRVGLNSYEQYF TRBJ2-7 few . TRBV7-2
TGTGCCAGCAGCTCAGTTTTTAGGGGAGATACGCAGTATTTT CASSSVFRGDTQYF TRBJ2-3 . . TRBV7-9
TGTGCCAGCAGTTACCGACTTGCCCCCTACGAGCAGTACTTC CASSYRLAPYEQYF TRBJ2-7 . . TRBV27
TGTGCCAGCAGCCCTAGCGGGAGAGGAGATACGCAGTATTTT CASSPSGRGDTQYF TRBJ2-3 . TRBD2 TRBV11-3
TGTGCCAGCAGCGGGGGAGGGACAGGGGACGCTAGGGCTGAAGCTTTCTTT CASSGGGTGDARAEAFF TRBJ1-1 . TRBD1 TRBV7-9
TGTGCCAGCAGTCCCCGGGTCGGGGGCTACACCTTC CASSPRVGGYTF TRBJ1-2 . . TRBV6-5
TGTGCCAGCAGTCCGACAGGGCACTATGGCTACACCTTC CASSPTGHYGYTF TRBJ1-2 few TRBD1 TRBV7-9
TGTGCCAGCAGCTTTCTGACAGGAAATCAGCCCCAGCATTTT CASSFLTGNQPQHF TRBJ1-5 . . TRBV5-5
TGTGCCAGCAGCTTACGGGAGGGTGATACGCAGTATTTT CASSLREGDTQYF TRBJ2-3 . TRBD2 TRBV7-2
TGTGCCAGTAGTCCAGTTCTTGGACAGACTAACTATGGCTACACCTTC CASSPVLGQTNYGYTF TRBJ1-2 . . TRBV19
TGTGCCAGCAGCTCCCTTTCCTACGAGCAGTACTTC CASSSLSYEQYF TRBJ2-7 once . TRBV7-2
TGCGCCAGCAGCCAAGACCCCGGGGGGGGCCGGGATGAGCAGTTCTTC CASSQDPGGGRDEQFF TRBJ2-1 . TRBD2 TRBV4-3
TGCGCCAGCAGCTCGGACAGTTACACTGAAGCTTTCTTT CASSSDSYTEAFF TRBJ1-1 few . TRBV5-1
TGTGCCACACCCGGACTACACACAGATACGCAGTATTTT CATPGLHTDTQYF TRBJ2-3 . . TRBV30
TGTGCCAGCAGCTCACAGGTTTCTAATTCACCCCTCCACTTT CASSSQVSNSPLHF TRBJ1-6 . . TRBV11-2
TGTGCCATCAGGCGGGGGGGAGATGAGCAGTTCTTC CAIRRGGDEQFF TRBJ2-1 . TRBD2 TRBV10-3
TGTGCCAGCAGTTCGCAAGGGCGGGGCCAAGAGACCCAGTACTTC CASSSQGRGQETQYF TRBJ2-5 once . TRBV6-5
TGTGCCAGCAGCTCACAGGGGCGTCGGACTGAAGCTTTCTTT CASSSQGRRTEAFF TRBJ1-1 few TRBD1 TRBV7-2
TGTGCCAGCAGCGCCCCGGATAGCGGATATACGCAGTATTTT CASSAPDSGYTQYF TRBJ2-3 . . TRBV7-2
TGTGCCAGCAGTTCGGACAGGGTGACCGGAAACACCATATATTTT CASSSDRVTGNTIYF TRBJ1-3 . TRBD1 TRBV27
TGCGCCAGCAGCCTCGCGGGAGGGGGCACCGGGGAGCTGTTTTTT CASSLAGGGTGELFF TRBJ2-2 . TRBD2 TRBV4-1
TGTGCCAGCAGCCCCCCTAGACTGAACACTGAAGCTTTCTTT CASSPPRLNTEAFF TRBJ1-1 . . TRBV5-6
TGTGCCAGCAGTTACTCGCACAGGGGGGGATCACCCCTCCACTTT CASSYSHRGGSPLHF TRBJ1-6 . TRBD1 TRBV6-5
TGTGCTAGTGGTTCTATCCCCCGGGAAGGCGACTACACCTTC CASGSIPREGDYTF TRBJ1-2 few . TRBV12-5
TGTGCCAGCAGCAGAGGACAGGGGGATGTTGAGCAGTACTTC CASSRGQGDVEQYF TRBJ2-7 . TRBD1 TRBV7-2
TGTGCCATCAGTGAGTCGAAGGGGGCTTCACCCCTCCACTTT CAISESKGASPLHF TRBJ1-6 . TRBD1 TRBV10-3
TGTGCCAGCATCAGGGCTGATACGCAGTATTTT CASIRADTQYF TRBJ2-3 . . TRBV6-5
TGTGCCAGTAAGGGAGGCAGGACCACTGAAGCTTTCTTT CASKGGRTTEAFF TRBJ1-1 . . TRBV19
TGTGCCAGCGAGAAACTCTCCTACGAGCAGTACTTC CASEKLSYEQYF TRBJ2-7 . . TRBV6-1
TGCGCCAGCAGCTTGGCCGCAAGAGTCCCTGAAGCTTTCTTT CASSLAARVPEAFF TRBJ1-1 . . TRBV5-1
TGTGCCAGGACCTCTCTTGCGGGAGGGTACAATGAGCAGTTCTTC CARTSLAGGYNEQFF TRBJ2-1 once TRBD2 TRBV2
TGTGCCGGGCAGGGGGCCGTAGGTGGCTACACCTTC CAGQGAVGGYTF TRBJ1-2 . TRBD1 TRBV25-1
TGTGCCAGCAGCTCGACCGACCGGGGACTCCTCACAGATACGCAGTATTTT CASSSTDRGLLTDTQYF TRBJ2-3 . . TRBV7-8
TGTGCCAGCAGTGAATTGGACGGAGGTGGAGGAAACACCATATATTTT CASSELDGGGGNTIYF TRBJ1-3 . . TRBV25-1
TGTGCCAGCAGTGGACTAGCGGGAGGTGGCCCTTACAATGAGCAGTTCTTC CASSGLAGGGPYNEQFF TRBJ2-1 once TRBD2 TRBV13
TGTGCCAGCAGCGTGGACAGGGGAAGCTACGAGCAGTACTTC CASSVDRGSYEQYF TRBJ2-7 . TRBD1 TRBV9
TGCGCCAGCAGGGGGGTTACAGGGGGGACTGAAGCTTTCTTT CASRGVTGGTEAFF TRBJ1-1 . TRBD1 TRBV5-1
TGTGCCAGCTCACTATCGACAGGGACGGAGCCTGAAGCTTTCTTT CASSLSTGTEPEAFF TRBJ1-1 once TRBD1 TRBV18